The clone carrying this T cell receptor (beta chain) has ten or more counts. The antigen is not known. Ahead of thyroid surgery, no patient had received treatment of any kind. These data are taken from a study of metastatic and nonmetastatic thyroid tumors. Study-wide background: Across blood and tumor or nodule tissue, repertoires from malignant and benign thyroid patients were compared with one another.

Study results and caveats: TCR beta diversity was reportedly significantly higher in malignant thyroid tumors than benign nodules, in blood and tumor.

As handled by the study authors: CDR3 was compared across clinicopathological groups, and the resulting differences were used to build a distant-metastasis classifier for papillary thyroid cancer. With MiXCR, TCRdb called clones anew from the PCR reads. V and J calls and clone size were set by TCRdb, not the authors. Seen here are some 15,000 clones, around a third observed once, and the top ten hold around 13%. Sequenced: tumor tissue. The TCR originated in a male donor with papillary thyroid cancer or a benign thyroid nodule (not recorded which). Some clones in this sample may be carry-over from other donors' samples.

CDR3 in amino acids: CASSSTDLYEQYF. The CDR3 coding sequence is TGTGCCAGCAGTTCGACAGACCTCTACGAGCAGTACTTC. The rearrangement uses TRBV12-3 or TRBV12-4 and TRBJ2-7; possibly TRBD1 for D (5 bases). This CDR3 is 13 amino acids long. The ends were cut back, 4 bases at V and 3 bases at J, with 10 bases in the middle.